The next 9 T cell receptor beta chains were all read from a single sample in a study of T cells in Graves' hyperthyroidism and ophthalmopathy (dated by TCRdb to about 2019). Library creation used multiplex PCR. Instrument on record: Illumina HiSeq 2000. TCR beta CDR3 regions were amplified from RNA transcripts. A first-round RT-PCR of the TCR CDR3 used the HTBI primer set with the Qiagen OneStep RT-PCR kit. The public reads were reanalyzed by TCRdb: fastp trimming at Q25, MiXCR alignment, in-frame beta chains only. Each CDR3 protein gets just one entry, which takes the most common genes and DNA from the rows behind it. Recorded for this sample are hundreds of thousands of distinct CDR3 sequences; roughly 15% of them occurred a single time. The leading ten clones occupy around 13% of the sample. Input material: blood. All receptors come from a woman in her 50s with Graves' ophthalmopathy.

The table lists this clonotype with a few counts. The gene calls are TRBV7-9 and TRBJ1-1; TRBD1 aligns across 8 bases. The CDR3 sequence is 13 residues long. V trimming: 3 bases; J trimming: 10 bases; junction bases outside the gene matches: 7. Germline-derived CDR1 and CDR2 are SEHNR and FQNEAQ (reference sequence). The CDR3 region has the DNA TGTGCCAGCAGCTTGCAAGGGACAGGTATAGCTTTCTTT. This sequence encodes CASSLQGTGIAFF.

This clonotype was seen many times. The chain has TRBV27 and TRBJ2-7; either TRBD1 or TRBD2 may fit D (5 bases each). V lost 6 bases and J 3 bases, leaving 15 bases between the germline ends. The CDR3 runs 14 residues. From germline, CDR1 is MNHEY and CDR2 SMNVEV (reference sequence). The CDR3 nucleotides read TGTGCCAGCAGCCATCGGGACGATTTCTACGAGCAGTACTTC. Its protein is CASSHRDDFYEQYF.

The gene calls are TRBV7-9 and TRBJ1-5, with D possibly being TRBD1 (6 bases). From germline, CDR1 is SEHNR and CDR2 FQNEAQ (reference sequence). Between the trimmed V and J ends, which lost 1 base and 3 bases, there was a span of 7 bases. The CDR3 loop spans 14 amino acids. CDR3 bases: TGTGCCAGCAGCTTAGGGACAGACAATCAGCCCCAGCATTTT. It encodes CASSLGTDNQPQHF.

This clonotype came up many times. The rearrangement links TRBV7-9 to TRBJ2-7, with 10 bases that match TRBD1. Trimming cost V 5 bases and J 3 bases; bases outside gene matches: 4. Germline CDR1 SEHNR, CDR2 FQNEAQ (reference sequence). This CDR3 is 14 amino acids long. The CDR3 DNA is TGTGCCAGCAGCGTTTGGGACAGGGGCTACGAGCAGTACTTC. Encoded protein: CASSVWDRGYEQYF.

Many counts were recorded for this clonotype. This rearrangement joins TRBV6-1 to TRBJ2-7, with 9 bases that match TRBD1. Germline CDR1 MNHNS, CDR2 SASEGT. J lost 4 bases, V lost 5 bases, and 6 bases had no gene match. This CDR3 has 14 amino acids. The CDR3 spells CASSRGQGGYEQYF. CDR3 DNA: TGTGCCAGCAGTAGGGGACAGGGCGGGTACGAGCAGTACTTC.

Many counts were recorded for this clonotype. J is TRBJ2-7 and V is TRBV6-5, with TRBD2 identical over 11 bases. Germline CDR1 reads MNHEY; CDR2 reads SVGAGI. V lost 0 bases to trimming and J lost 4 bases; unmatched junction nucleotides: 17. This CDR3 region has 20 residues. CDR3 loop: CASSYSISGPVTSGSYEQYF. The CDR3 nucleotides are TGTGCCAGCAGTTACTCGATTTCAGGACCGGTTACTAGCGGGAGTTACGAGCAGTACTTC.

With regard to this clonotype: The missing conserved phenylalanine or tryptophan at the end of this CDR3 makes a read error likely. The V gene is TRBV5-1, the J gene TRBJ2-7; no definite D call. Trimming stripped 0 bases from V and 0 bases from J, with 4 bases between. The CDR3 runs to 13 residues. Germline values: CDR1 SGHRS, CDR2 YFSETQ. The CDR3 DNA reads TGCGCCAGCAGCTTGGGCTACTCCTACGAGCAGTACCTC. It specifies CASSLGYSYEQYL.

This clonotype was picked up many times. This rearrangement joins TRBV2 to TRBJ2-3; D is perhaps TRBD2 (6 bases). V was pared by 6 bases and J by 1 base, with 14 bases between. Looked up from germline, CDR1 is SNHLY and CDR2 is FYNNEI. The CDR3 runs to 15 residues. The CDR3 nucleotides are TGTGCCAGCAGGGATGGGCGGGATGGCACAGATACGCAGTATTTT. The encoded protein is CASRDGRDGTDTQYF.

This clonotype was picked up a small number of times. The rearrangement uses TRBV20-1 and TRBJ2-7, with 11 bases that match TRBD2. The CDR3 has 16 amino acids. Per the germline V gene, CDR1 is DFQATT and CDR2 is SNEGSKA (reference sequence). The trim removed 3 bases at V and 0 bases at J, leaving 7 bases unmatched. CDR3 nucleotide sequence: TGCAGTGCTAGCTACTCCGGGACTAGCGGCTCCTACGAGCAGTACTTC. Translating it yields CSASYSGTSGSYEQYF.